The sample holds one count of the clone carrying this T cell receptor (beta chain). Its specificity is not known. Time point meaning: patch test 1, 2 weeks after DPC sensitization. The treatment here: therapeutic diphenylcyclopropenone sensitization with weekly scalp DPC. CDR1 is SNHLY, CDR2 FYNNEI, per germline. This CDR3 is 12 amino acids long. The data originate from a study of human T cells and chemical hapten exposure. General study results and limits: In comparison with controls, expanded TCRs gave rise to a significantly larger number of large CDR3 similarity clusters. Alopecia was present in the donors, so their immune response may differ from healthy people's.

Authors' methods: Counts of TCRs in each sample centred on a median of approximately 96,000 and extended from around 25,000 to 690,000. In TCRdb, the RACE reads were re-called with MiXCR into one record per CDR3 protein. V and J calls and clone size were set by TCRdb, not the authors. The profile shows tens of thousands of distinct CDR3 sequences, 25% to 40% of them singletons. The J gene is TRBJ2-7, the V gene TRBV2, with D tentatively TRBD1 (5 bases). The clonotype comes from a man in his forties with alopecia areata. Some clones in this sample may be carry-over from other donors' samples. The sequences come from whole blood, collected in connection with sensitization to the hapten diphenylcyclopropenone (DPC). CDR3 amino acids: CVSKTDTYEQYF. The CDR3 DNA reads TGTGTCTCCAAGACAGATACCTACGAGCAGTACTTC.